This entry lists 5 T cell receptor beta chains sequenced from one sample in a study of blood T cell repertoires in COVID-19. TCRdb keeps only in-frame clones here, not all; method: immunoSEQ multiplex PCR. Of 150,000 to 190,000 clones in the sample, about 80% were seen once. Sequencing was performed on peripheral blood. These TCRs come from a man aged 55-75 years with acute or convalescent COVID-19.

This CDR3 reads CASRVYGQQNTEAFF. As DNA, the CDR3 is TGTGCCAGCAGGGTTTATGGACAGCAGAACACTGAAGCTTTCTTT. The chain joins TRBV2 to TRBJ1-1; D might be TRBD1 (6 bases). The CDR3 loop spans 15 amino acids. In germline, CDR1 is SNHLY, CDR2 FYNNEI. V was trimmed by 6 bases and J by 1 base, leaving 15 bases between them.

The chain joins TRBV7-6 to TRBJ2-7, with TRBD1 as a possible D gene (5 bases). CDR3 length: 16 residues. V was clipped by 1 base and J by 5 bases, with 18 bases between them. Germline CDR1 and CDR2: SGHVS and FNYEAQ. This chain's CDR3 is CASSLGYGRADHEQYF. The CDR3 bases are TGTGCCAGCAGCTTAGGTTACGGCAGGGCGGACCACGAGCAGTACTTC.

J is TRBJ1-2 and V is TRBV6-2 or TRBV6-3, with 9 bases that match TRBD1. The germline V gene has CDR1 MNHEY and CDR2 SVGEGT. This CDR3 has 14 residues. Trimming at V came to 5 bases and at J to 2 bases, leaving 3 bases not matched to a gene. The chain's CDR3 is CASSRTGANYGYTF. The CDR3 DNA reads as TGTGCCAGCAGTCGGACAGGGGCAAACTATGGCTACACCTTC.

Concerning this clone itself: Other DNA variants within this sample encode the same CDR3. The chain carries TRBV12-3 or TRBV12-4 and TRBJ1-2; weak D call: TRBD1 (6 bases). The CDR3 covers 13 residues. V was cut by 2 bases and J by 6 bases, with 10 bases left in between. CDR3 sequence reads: CASSLMGADGYTF. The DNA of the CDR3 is TGTGCCAGCAGTTTAATGGGGGCGGATGGCTACACCTTC.

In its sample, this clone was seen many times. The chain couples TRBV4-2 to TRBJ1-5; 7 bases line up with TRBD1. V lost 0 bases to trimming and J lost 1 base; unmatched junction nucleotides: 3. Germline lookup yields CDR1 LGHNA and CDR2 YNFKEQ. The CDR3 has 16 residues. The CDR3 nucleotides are TGTGCCAGCAGCCAAGACGACAGGGCGAGCAATCAGCCCCAGCATTTT. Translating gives CASSQDDRASNQPQHF.